The 4 T cell receptor beta chains reported below all come from one sample, sequenced in a study of Ad26.COV2.S vaccination and SARS-CoV-2 variants. TCRdb's copy holds only in-frame clones and misses some; the assay was immunoSEQ multiplex PCR. The sample has nearly 95,000 clones; more than 70% are singletons. The material was peripheral blood, obtained after recovery from COVID-19. The receptors stem from a human donor who had recovered from COVID-19.

CDR3 sequence: CASSPGASYGYTF. Here the CDR3 DNA reads TGTGCCAGCAGCCCCGGCGCGAGCTATGGCTACACCTTC. The chain recombines TRBV27 with TRBJ1-2; D call uncertain. CDR3 length: 13 residues. V shed 6 bases and J shed 4 bases, with 12 bases lying between them. Germline V gene data show CDR1 as MNHEY and CDR2 as SMNVEV (reference sequence).

This chain links TRBV28 with TRBJ2-7; no clear D. The V and J ends lost 5 bases and 4 bases respectively, with 15 bases between them. CDR1 and CDR2 (germline): MDHEN, SYDVKM. The length of the CDR3 is 14 residues. The CDR3 DNA reads as TGTGCCAGCAGTACCAACCTAAGGGCATACGAGCAGTACTTC. This translates into CASSTNLRAYEQYF.

This chain connects TRBV27 to TRBJ2-1, with D uncertain. The CDR3 has 13 amino acids. Trimming took off 2 bases at V and 5 bases at J, with 7 bases between the two ends. Germline assignment: CDR1 MNHEY and CDR2 SMNVEV (reference sequence). The CDR3 sequence: CASSLGWDNEQFF. CDR3 DNA: TGTGCCAGCAGTTTAGGTTGGGACAATGAGCAGTTCTTC.

The DNA for the CDR3 is TGTGCCAGCAGTTTACAGGGGTCCGATGGCTACACCTTC. Protein product: CASSLQGSDGYTF. This chain connects TRBV2 to TRBJ1-2, with 7 bases matching TRBD1. This CDR3 has 13 amino acids. Germline loops: CDR1 SNHLY, CDR2 FYNNEI. V lost 5 bases and J lost 6; bases outside the gene matches: 6.